This T cell receptor beta chain comes out of a study of blood T cell repertoires in COVID-19. Whole-study context: The United States, Italy and Spain supplied acute and convalescent COVID-19 samples. PBMCs, B-cell-depleted T cells, or T cells provided the cDNA or gDNA that made up the material.

V gave up 10 bases and J gave up 4 bases; unmatched junction bases: 8. Germline CDR1 and CDR2: LNHDA and SQIVND (reference sequence). CDR3 length: 14 amino acids. Some clones are missing from TCRdb's copy, which holds only in-frame ones; the method was immunoSEQ multiplex PCR. Of 150,000 to 160,000 clones in the sample, approximately 85% were seen once. This TCR derives from a man between 60 and 75 years old with COVID-19, enrolled during active disease. The chain couples TRBV19 to TRBJ2-2; 8 bases are shared with TRBD1. Sequenced: peripheral blood. CDR3 in DNA: TGTGCCACAACAGGGGGATGGGGCACCGGGGAGCTGTTTTTT. Amino acids: CATTGGWGTGELFF. Variable domain in full (rest from reference TRBV19 and TRBJ2-2): DGGITQSPKYLFRKEGQNVTLSCEQNLNHDAMYWYRQDPGQGLRLIYYSQIVNDFQKGDIAEGYSVSREKKESFPLTVTSAQKNPTAFYLCATTGGWGTGELFFGEGSRLTVL.